This T cell receptor beta chain was documented in a study of identical twins. Notes on the study in general: In drawing conclusions, the study used cross-sectional statistical analysis and did not follow the same donors. Because invariant MAIT and iNKT cells could be present, zero-insertion analyses could be partly confounded. Weaker excess twin sharing was seen among beta out-of-frame sequences.

The CDR3 has 14 residues. CDR1 is SNHLY, CDR2 FYNNEI, per germline. Germline trimming cut 7 bases from V and 6 bases from J; bases unmatched to any gene: 7. Comments on this clonotype: Its matching antigen is unknown.

The cDNA had a unique molecular identifier and a template-switch universal primer site. Each CDR3 protein is one row after TCRdb ran MiXCR on the 5' RACE reads. Of approximately 1.8 million distinct CDR3 sequences in the sample, roughly a third were seen once. What was sequenced was cord blood. The chain recombines TRBV2 with TRBJ1-4; 8 nucleotides match TRBD1. The sequence was collected from a newborn girl in good health. The CDR3 bases are TGTGCCAGCACCGGGACAGGAAACTATGAAAAACTGTTTTTT. This translates into CASTGTGNYEKLFF.